Below, 23 T cell receptor beta chains from the same sample are listed, as sequenced in a study of molecular identifiers for immune sequencing clone quantification. TCRdb processed the PCR reads anew with MiXCR; each CDR3 protein has one entry. The table shows about 500,000 distinct CDR3 sequences, with about 25% occurring only once. Material: naive CD8+ T cells from blood, with Jurkat cell RNA spiked in. Described subset: FACS-sorted CD8+CD4-CCR7+CD45RA+ naive T cells. Source of these receptors: a human donor in good health. Some libraries in this study had Jurkat cell RNA spiked in.

This clonotype was counted only a few times. This chain uses TRBV6-1 with TRBJ2-5; TRBD1 or TRBD2 may be the D gene (5 bases each). Germline CDR1 MNHNS, CDR2 SASEGT. Trimming left V 1 base short and J 0 bases short, with 12 bases between. The CDR3 length is 16 residues. CDR3 loop: CASSEGGWGNQETQYF. CDR3 DNA: TGTGCCAGCAGTGAAGGAGGCTGGGGGAACCAAGAGACCCAGTACTTC.

CDR3 protein: CSARESGEFYEQYF. Here the CDR3 DNA reads TGCAGTGCTAGAGAGTCAGGGGAATTCTACGAGCAGTACTTC. This chain joins TRBV20-1 and TRBJ2-7, with D maybe TRBD1 (6 bases). With 0 bases removed from V and 3 bases from J, the gap between germline ends came to 12 bases. Germline-derived CDR1 and CDR2 are DFQATT and SNEGSKA (reference sequence). The CDR3 has 14 amino acids.

With respect to this clonotype: This could be a read error, since a much larger clone is one nucleotide away. The chain has TRBV15 and TRBJ2-3; D remains unclear. The length of the CDR3 is 14 residues. The germline gives CDR1 LNHNV, CDR2 YYDKDF (reference sequence). The CDR3 is CATSSADGTATQYF. The DNA of the CDR3 is TGTGCCACCAGCAGCGCCGATGGCACAGCTACGCAGTATTTT.

Of note for this clonotype: This could be a read error, since a much larger clone is one nucleotide away. The gene calls are TRBV21-1 and TRBJ1-1; the table's D call TRBD1 went unverified against the DNA. TRBV21-1 is assigned pseudogene status. The CDR3 spans 13 residues. The CDR3 nucleotides read TGTGCCAGCGGGGACAGGGTAGGGACTGAAGCTCTCTTT. Translating gives CASGDRVGTEALF.

This clonotype was observed a few times. The chain employs TRBV6-5 and TRBJ1-6, with D perhaps matching TRBD1 (6 bases). This CDR3 has 13 residues. V shed 6 bases and J shed 7 bases, with 10 bases lying between them. CDR1 MNHEY and CDR2 SVGAGI come from the germline V gene. This CDR3 is CASSSGVNSPLHF. The CDR3 coding sequence is TGTGCCAGCAGCTCAGGGGTAAATTCACCCCTCCACTTT.

This clonotype was detected a few times. The chain combines TRBV6-2 or TRBV6-3 with TRBJ1-1, with a possible D match to TRBD1 (5 bases). Germline values: CDR1 MNHEY, CDR2 SVGEGT. Trimming removed 2 bases from V and 5 bases from J, with 12 bases in between. The CDR3 has 14 amino acids. The CDR3: CASSYGGWGTEAFF. CDR3 coding DNA: TGTGCCAGCAGTTACGGGGGTTGGGGTACTGAAGCTTTCTTT.

This sequence joins TRBV27 and TRBJ2-7; D possibly corresponds to TRBD1 (5 bases). V was cut by 2 bases and J by 3 bases, with 8 bases left in between. CDR3 size: 13 residues. Looked up from germline, CDR1 is MNHEY and CDR2 is SMNVEV (reference sequence). CDR3 amino acids: CASSLQGYYEQYF. CDR3 DNA: TGTGCCAGCAGTTTACAGGGTTACTACGAGCAGTACTTC.

To note about this clonotype: The junction departs from the called germline gene at one end, perhaps through a read error. The rearrangement joins TRBV12-3 or TRBV12-4 to TRBJ1-2, with D uncertain. The CDR3 totals 14 residues. The CDR3, as DNA: TGTGCCAGCAGTTTGACGGAGGCTAACTATGGCCACACCTTC. As protein: CASSLTEANYGHTF.

This clonotype appeared a few times. This rearrangement joins TRBV6-2 or TRBV6-3 to TRBJ1-1; 9 bases map to TRBD1. Germline assignment: CDR1 MNHEY and CDR2 SVGEGT. After removal of 6 bases from V and 2 bases from J, the junction contained 13 bases not matched to a gene. The CDR3 runs to 17 residues. The CDR3 region is CASRGAGQGAGNTEAFF. CDR3 bases: TGTGCCAGCAGAGGAGCGGGACAGGGAGCGGGTAACACTGAAGCTTTCTTT.

This clonotype has at least ten counts. The V and J genes are TRBV27 and TRBJ2-3; TRBD1 or TRBD2 may be the D gene (5 bases each). Germline CDR1 MNHEY, CDR2 SMNVEV (reference sequence). This CDR3 has 14 amino acids. The V and J ends lost 6 bases and 5 bases respectively, with 15 bases between them. Here the CDR3 DNA reads TGTGCCAGCAGGGGGGTGTGGGGCGGAGATACGCAGTATTTT. This codes for CASRGVWGGDTQYF.

On this clonotype: This may come from a read error, since a much larger clone is one base off. The chain recombines TRBV5-6 with TRBJ1-5, with a possible D match to TRBD1 (5 bases). Germline V gives CDR1 SGHDT, CDR2 YYEEEE. The CDR3 totals 12 residues. In DNA form, the CDR3 reads TGTGCCAGCAGCATGGGGCTTCAGCCCAAGCATTTT. Protein sequence: CASSMGLQPKHF.

Many counts were recorded for this clonotype. This chain joins TRBV5-4 and TRBJ2-1; TRBD1 or TRBD2 may be the D gene (5 bases each). V was cut by 2 bases and J by 6 bases, with 15 bases left in between. Germline assignment: CDR1 SGHNT and CDR2 YYREEE (reference sequence). The CDR3 spans 15 residues. The DNA for the CDR3 is TGTGCCAGCAGCTTTATTGGGACGGCCCTCAATGAGCAGTTCTTC. Encoded protein: CASSFIGTALNEQFF.

This clonotype was seen at least ten times. The chain combines TRBV30 with TRBJ2-3; D is unresolved. With 4 bases removed from V and 2 bases from J, the gap between germline ends came to 7 bases. The CDR3 covers 12 residues. The germline V gene has CDR1 GTSNPN and CDR2 SVGIG (reference sequence). CDR3 bases: TGTGCCTGGATTTCCAACACAGATACGCAGTATTTT. Encoded protein: CAWISNTDTQYF.

This clonotype came up many times. The V and J genes are TRBV19 and TRBJ1-1; D is unresolved. V gave up 3 bases and J gave up 1 base, with 6 bases separating them. Germline V gene lookup returns CDR1 LNHDA and CDR2 SQIVND (reference sequence). This CDR3 has 13 residues. Here the CDR3 DNA reads TGTGCCAGTAGTATTACAAGGAACACTGAAGCTTTCTTT. Protein sequence: CASSITRNTEAFF.

This clonotype was counted many times. V gene TRBV7-9 combines with J gene TRBJ2-2; D ambiguous. Germline lookup yields CDR1 SEHNR and CDR2 FQNEAQ (reference sequence). The CDR3 loop spans 14 amino acids. Trimming removed 2 bases from V and 5 bases from J, with 9 bases in between. This CDR3 reads CASSLFTTTGELFF. CDR3 sequence (DNA): TGTGCCAGCAGCTTATTCACCACTACCGGGGAGCTGTTTTTT.

The genes are TRBV4-1 and TRBJ2-1; D is perhaps TRBD1 (6 bases). The ends were cut back, 0 bases at V and 2 bases at J, with 8 bases in the middle. The CDR3 has 15 residues. Per the germline V gene, CDR1 is MGHRA and CDR2 is YSYEKL. CDR3 sequence (DNA): TGCGCCAGCAGCCAAGAACAGGGTCCCTACAATGAGCAGTTCTTC. Protein: CASSQEQGPYNEQFF.

This clonotype was seen only a few times. The V call is TRBV30, the J call TRBJ2-3, with D possibly TRBD1 on 7 matching bases. Germline-derived CDR1 and CDR2 are GTSNPN and SVGIG (reference sequence). The length of the CDR3 is 14 residues. V was cut by 0 bases and J by 5 bases, with 12 bases left in between. The CDR3 DNA sequence: TGTGCCTGGAGTGTATCCAGGGGGGTAGATACGCAGTATTTT. Translating it yields CAWSVSRGVDTQYF.

This clonotype was found many times. The V gene is TRBV29-1, the J gene TRBJ2-6; D is possibly TRBD2 (6 bases). V dropped 6 bases and J dropped 0 bases, with 15 bases sitting between them. Germline CDR1 reads SQVTM; CDR2 reads ANQGSEA. The CDR3 spans 16 residues. CDR3 bases: TGCAGCGTCCTTCTAGCGCTCGTCTCTGGGGCCAACGTCCTGACTTTC. It is translated as CSVLLALVSGANVLTF.

The chain combines TRBV12-3 or TRBV12-4 with TRBJ2-2; 7 bases align to TRBD2. The CDR3 loop spans 15 amino acids. J was trimmed by 0 bases and V by 3 bases; bases with no gene match: 1. The CDR3 loop reads CASSFGGANTGELFF. The DNA of the CDR3 is TGTGCCAGCAGTTTTGGGGGGGCGAACACCGGGGAGCTGTTTTTT.

This clonotype was picked up many times. V and J are TRBV14 and TRBJ2-3, with 13 positions matching TRBD2. The CDR3 has 17 residues. The germline gives CDR1 SGHDN, CDR2 FVKESK. With V trimmed by 4 bases and J by 2 bases, 6 bases remained unmatched. The CDR3: CASSLGLAGPYTDTQYF. Written as DNA, the CDR3 is TGTGCCAGCAGCCTGGGACTAGCGGGACCCTACACAGATACGCAGTATTTT.

This clonotype turned up a few times. The chain carries TRBV27 and TRBJ2-3, with 9 bases lining up with TRBD2. CDR3 size: 14 residues. In germline, CDR1 is MNHEY, CDR2 SMNVEV (reference sequence). J gave up 5 bases and V 7 bases, and 7 bases lay outside the gene matches. DNA for the CDR3: TGTGCCAGCACCCATGGTAGCGGGGGAGATACGCAGTATTTT. It codes for CASTHGSGGDTQYF.

This clonotype was seen many times. This chain connects TRBV5-1 to TRBJ1-2; D is unclear. CDR1 SGHRS and CDR2 YFSETQ come from the germline V gene. The CDR3 consists of 11 residues. V dropped 4 bases and J dropped 6 bases, with 7 bases sitting between them. The CDR3 loop reads CASSTNNGYTF. The CDR3 nucleotides are TGCGCCAGCAGCACAAACAATGGCTACACCTTC.

The chain combines TRBV19 with TRBJ2-1; 7 nucleotides align to TRBD1. Germline CDR1 LNHDA, CDR2 SQIVND (reference sequence). V lost 5 bases and J lost 4; bases outside the gene matches: 5. This CDR3 spans 14 amino acids. The CDR3 region is CASSLGTAYNEQFF. The DNA for the CDR3 is TGTGCCAGTAGTTTGGGGACAGCTTACAATGAGCAGTTCTTC.